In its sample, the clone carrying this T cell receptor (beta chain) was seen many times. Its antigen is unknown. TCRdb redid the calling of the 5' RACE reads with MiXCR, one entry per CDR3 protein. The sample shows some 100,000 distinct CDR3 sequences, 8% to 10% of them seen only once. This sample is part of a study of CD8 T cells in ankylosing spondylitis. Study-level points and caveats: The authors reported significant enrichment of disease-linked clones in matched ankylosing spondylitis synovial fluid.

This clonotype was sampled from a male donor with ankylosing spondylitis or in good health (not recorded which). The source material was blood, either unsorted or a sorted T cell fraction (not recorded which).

The CDR3 here is CASSQGSNQPQHF. The CDR3 nucleotides are TGTGCCAGCAGCCAAGGGTCCAATCAGCCCCAGCATTTT. The chain recombines TRBV3-1 with TRBJ1-5; no clear D. CDR1 and CDR2 from the germline V gene are LGHDT and YNNKEL (reference sequence). Trimming took 1 base from V and 3 from J, leaving 4 bases between them. The CDR3 extends over 13 amino acids. The complete variable domain, with remaining parts taken from reference TRBV3-1 and TRBJ1-5, reads DTAVSQTPKYLVTQMGNDKSIKCEQNLGHDTMYWYKQDSKKFLKIMFSYNNKELIINETVPNRFSPKSPDKAHLNLHINSLELGDSAVYFCASSQGSNQPQHFGDGTRLSIL.